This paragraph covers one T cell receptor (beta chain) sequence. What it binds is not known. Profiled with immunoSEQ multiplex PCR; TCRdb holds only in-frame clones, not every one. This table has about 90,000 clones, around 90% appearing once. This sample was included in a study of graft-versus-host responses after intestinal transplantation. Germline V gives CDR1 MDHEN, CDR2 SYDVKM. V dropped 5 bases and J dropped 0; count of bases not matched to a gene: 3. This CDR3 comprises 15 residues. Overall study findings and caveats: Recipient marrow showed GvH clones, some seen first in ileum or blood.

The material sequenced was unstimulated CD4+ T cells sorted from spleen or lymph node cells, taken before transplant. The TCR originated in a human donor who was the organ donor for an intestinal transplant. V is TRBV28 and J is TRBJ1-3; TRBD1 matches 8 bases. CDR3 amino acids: CASSLTGGSGNTIYF. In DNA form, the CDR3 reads TGTGCCAGCAGTCTCACAGGGGGCTCTGGAAACACCATATATTTT.